This TCR beta chain stems from a study of T cells in localized non-small cell lung cancer. The CDR3 totals 15 residues. V was trimmed by 3 bases and J by 2 bases, leaving 12 bases between them. Germline CDR1 is SGDLS and CDR2 is YYNGEE. Study conclusions and caveats: Increased T cell density in blood showed an association with longer overall survival. Exceeding tumor, uninvolved adjacent lung had the highest T cell clonality. When the top 100 tumor clones were examined, a median approximately 60 of them also appeared in the adjacent lung, which was paired and uninvolved.

Produced via immunoSEQ multiplex PCR; TCRdb's table is partial and in-frame only. Here the sample spans some 90,000 clones, roughly 87% being singletons. On this clone: Its matching antigen is unknown.

The sample was peripheral blood, taken before any cancer treatment. This TCR came from a man aged 40-75 years with stage I squamous cell lung carcinoma. V and J are TRBV9 and TRBJ1-5, with a weak D call TRBD1 (5 bases). CDR3 in DNA: TGTGCCAGCAGCGCTCGAGGGGCGGGCAATCAGCCCCAGCATTTT. Translated, it gives CASSARGAGNQPQHF.